The entry that follows covers one TCR beta chain sequence. Its antigen is undetermined. Trimming pared 7 bases from V and 3 bases from J, leaving 13 bases between. CDR3 length: 14 amino acids. Germline-derived CDR1 and CDR2 are SGHTS and YDEGEE. Libraries were prepared by immunoSEQ multiplex PCR; TCRdb keeps only in-frame clonotypes and omits some of them. The sample includes about 1,900,000 clones, roughly 95% of them seen just once. Naive CD8 isolation took CD45RO-negative cells positively selected for CCR7 and excluded terminally differentiated effector memory CD45RA+ cells. The sample is drawn from a study of shared clonotypes between healthy human individuals. General observations from the study: The genetic and exposure-history diversity represented was limited by few donors.

The chain combines TRBV5-8 with TRBJ1-4; D gene unclear. The TCR was taken from a man aged 18 to 30 in good health. Sequencing used naive CD8+ T cells sorted from blood. The CDR3 bases are TGTGCCAGCGGGATGGGAGTAGCTAATGAAAAACTGTTTTTT. This encodes CASGMGVANEKLFF.